The clone carrying this TCR beta chain showed up just a few times. Its antigen is undetermined. The record originates from a study of stem cell transplantation in POMP-related autoinflammatory disease. Here immunoSEQ multiplex PCR was the method, and the copy in TCRdb shows in-frame clones only, minus some. The sample consists of about 26,000 clones, 82% of them appearing once. The V end was cut by 3 bases, the J end by 7 bases, with 13 bases between. CDR1 is LNHNV, CDR2 YYDKDF, per germline (reference sequence). The length of the CDR3 is 15 residues. PRAID featured immunodeficiency plus autoinflammation. Study conclusions and caveats: PRAID patients trended toward lower TRB diversity and higher clonality in all analyzed T-cell subsets. Patients with PRAID showed a restricted number of unique TRB V-J gene pairings.

The sample here was CD4+ T cells from PBMCs, taken before stem cell transplantation. The gene calls are TRBV15 and TRBJ1-6; D is possibly TRBD1 (6 bases). The TCR sequence derives from a human donor with POMP-related autoinflammation and immune dysregulation (PRAID). The CDR3 nucleotides are TGTGCCACCAGCAGCTACAGGGATACGAATTCACCCCTCCACTTT. Translated, it gives CATSSYRDTNSPLHF.